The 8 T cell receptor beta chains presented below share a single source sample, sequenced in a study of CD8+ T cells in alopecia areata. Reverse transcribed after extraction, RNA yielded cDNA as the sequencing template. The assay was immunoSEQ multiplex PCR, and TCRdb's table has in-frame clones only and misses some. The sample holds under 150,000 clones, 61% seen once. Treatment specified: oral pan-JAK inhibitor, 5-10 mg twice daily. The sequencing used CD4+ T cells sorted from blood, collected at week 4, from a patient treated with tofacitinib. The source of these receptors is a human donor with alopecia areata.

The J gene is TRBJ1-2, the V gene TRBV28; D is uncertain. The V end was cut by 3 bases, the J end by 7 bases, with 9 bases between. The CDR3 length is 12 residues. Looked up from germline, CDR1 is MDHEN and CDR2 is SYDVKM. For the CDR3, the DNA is TGTGCCAGCAGTTTCCTACCTGGTGGCTACACCTTC. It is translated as CASSFLPGGYTF.

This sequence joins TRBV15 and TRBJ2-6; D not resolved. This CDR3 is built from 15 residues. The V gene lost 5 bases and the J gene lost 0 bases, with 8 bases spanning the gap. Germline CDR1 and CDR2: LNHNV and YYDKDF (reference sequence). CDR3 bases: TGTGCCACCAGCCTAGGAAGCTCTGGGGCCAACGTCCTGACTTTC. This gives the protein CATSLGSSGANVLTF.

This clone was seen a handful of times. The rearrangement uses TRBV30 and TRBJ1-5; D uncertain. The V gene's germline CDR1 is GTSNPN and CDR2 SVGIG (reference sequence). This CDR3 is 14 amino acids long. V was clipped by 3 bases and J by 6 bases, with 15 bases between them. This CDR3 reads CAWSSSRTGQPQHF. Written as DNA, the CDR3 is TGTGCCTGGAGCAGCTCCCGGACGGGTCAGCCCCAGCATTTT.

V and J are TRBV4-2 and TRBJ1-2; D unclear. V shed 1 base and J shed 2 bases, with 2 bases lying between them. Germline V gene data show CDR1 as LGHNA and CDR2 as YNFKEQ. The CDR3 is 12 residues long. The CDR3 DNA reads TGTGCCAGCAGCCAAGGGAACTATGGCTACACCTTC. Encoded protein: CASSQGNYGYTF.

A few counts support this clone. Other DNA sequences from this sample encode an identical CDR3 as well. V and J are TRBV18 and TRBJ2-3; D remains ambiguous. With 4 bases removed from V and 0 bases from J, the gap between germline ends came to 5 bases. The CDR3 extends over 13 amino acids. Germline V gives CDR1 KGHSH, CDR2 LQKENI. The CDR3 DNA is TGTGCCAGCTCACTGGACAGCACAGATACGCAGTATTTT. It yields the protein CASSLDSTDTQYF. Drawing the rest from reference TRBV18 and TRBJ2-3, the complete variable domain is NAGVMQNPRHLVRRRGQEARLRCSPMKGHSHVYWYRQLPEEGLKFMVYLQKENIIDESGMPKERFSAEFPKEGPSILRIQQVVRGDSAAYFCASSLDSTDTQYFGPGTRLTVL.

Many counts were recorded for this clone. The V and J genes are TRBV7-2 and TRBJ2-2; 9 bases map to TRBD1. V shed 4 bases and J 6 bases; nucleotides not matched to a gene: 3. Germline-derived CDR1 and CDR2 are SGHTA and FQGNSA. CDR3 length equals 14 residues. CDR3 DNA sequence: TGTGCCAGCAGCTCCGACAGGGGGGCCGGGGAGCTGTTTTTT. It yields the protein CASSSDRGAGELFF.

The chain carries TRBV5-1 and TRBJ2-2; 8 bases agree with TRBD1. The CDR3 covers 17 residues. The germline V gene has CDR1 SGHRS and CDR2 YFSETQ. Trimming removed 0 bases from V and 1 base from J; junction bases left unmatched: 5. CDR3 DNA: TGCGCCAGCAGCTTGGCGTCAGGGGGCTGGAACACCGGGGAGCTGTTTTTT. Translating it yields CASSLASGGWNTGELFF.

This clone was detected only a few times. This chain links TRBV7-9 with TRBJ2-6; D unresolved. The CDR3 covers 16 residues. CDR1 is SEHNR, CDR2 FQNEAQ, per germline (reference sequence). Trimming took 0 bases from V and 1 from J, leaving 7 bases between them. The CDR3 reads CASSLAGDSGANVLTF. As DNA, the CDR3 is TGTGCCAGCAGCTTAGCAGGAGATTCTGGGGCCAACGTCCTGACTTTC.